These 8 T cell receptor beta chains originate from one sample sequenced in a study of shared clonotypes between healthy human individuals. The repertoire was sequenced with immunoSEQ multiplex PCR; TCRdb's copy has only in-frame clones and lacks some. The sample lists fewer than 2.5 million clones, approximately 93% occurring once. The sample taken for sequencing was naive CD4+ T cells from PBMCs. This sample's subset: CD45RA+ positively selected. Receptors were obtained from a man aged 18 to 29 in good health. Some clones in this sample may be carry-over from other donors' samples.

This clone was counted once. The CDR3 DNA sequence: TGTGCCAGCAGCTCAGGGTTAAAGACTGAAGCTTTCTTT. Protein sequence: CASSSGLKTEAFF. The gene calls are TRBV5-4 and TRBJ1-1; D is possibly TRBD1 (5 bases). The CDR3 covers 13 residues. Trimming shortened V by 3 bases and J by 5 bases, and 11 bases separated the two germline ends. The germline V gene has CDR1 SGHNT and CDR2 YYREEE (reference sequence).

The table lists this clone with a count of one. This rearrangement joins TRBV9 to TRBJ2-1, with TRBD2 matching over 7 bases. The CDR3 covers 16 residues. V was pared by 0 bases and J by 2 bases, with 5 bases of the junction left unmatched. Germline loops: CDR1 SGDLS, CDR2 YYNGEE. CDR3 DNA: TGTGCCAGCAGCGTAGCGGGGAGGGCCGCCTACAATGAGCAGTTCTTC. Residues: CASSVAGRAAYNEQFF. Complete variable domain (other parts from reference TRBV9 and TRBJ2-1): DSGVTQTPKHLITATGQRVTLRCSPRSGDLSVYWYQQSLDQGLQFLIQYYNGEERAKGNILERFSAQQFPDLHSELNLSSLELGDSALYFCASSVAGRAAYNEQFFGPGTRLTVL.

With regard to this clone: Other DNA sequences in the same sample also yield this CDR3. V and J are TRBV18 and TRBJ1-4; D remains unclear. Germline CDR1 KGHSH, CDR2 LQKENI. This CDR3 is built from 14 residues. V gave up 3 bases and J gave up 0 bases, with 5 bases separating them. The CDR3 loop is CASSPGSTNEKLFF. DNA for the CDR3: TGTGCCAGCTCACCGGGGTCAACTAATGAAAAACTGTTTTTT.

This rearrangement joins TRBV9 to TRBJ2-7; possible D gene TRBD2, 6 bases. The germline gives CDR1 SGDLS, CDR2 YYNGEE. V was clipped by 3 bases and J by 6 bases, with 13 bases between them. The CDR3 is made up of 13 amino acids. This CDR3 reads CASSGRRGSEQYF. The CDR3 bases are TGTGCCAGCAGCGGACGCCGGGGGAGCGAGCAGTACTTC. The full variable domain, its missing parts supplied by reference TRBV9 and TRBJ2-7, is DSGVTQTPKHLITATGQRVTLRCSPRSGDLSVYWYQQSLDQGLQFLIQYYNGEERAKGNILERFSAQQFPDLHSELNLSSLELGDSALYFCASSGRRGSEQYFGPGTRLTVT.

The gene calls are TRBV5-5 and TRBJ1-3; D is undetermined. This CDR3 is 17 amino acids long. The V end was cut by 3 bases, the J end by 0 bases, with 16 bases between. Germline V gene lookup returns CDR1 SGHKS and CDR2 YYEKEE (reference sequence). The CDR3 region is CASSSQVSAVSGNTIYF. CDR3 nucleotides: TGTGCCAGCAGCTCCCAGGTTTCTGCAGTCTCTGGAAACACCATATATTTT. The full variable domain, completed using reference TRBV5-5 and TRBJ1-3, is DAGVTQSPTHLIKTRGQQVTLRCSPISGHKSVSWYQQVLGQGPQFIFQYYEKEERGRGNFPDRFSARQFPNYSSELNVNALLLGDSALYLCASSSQVSAVSGNTIYFGEGSWLTVV.

The V gene is TRBV27, the J gene TRBJ1-4; D is perhaps TRBD1 (5 bases). The V gene's germline CDR1 is MNHEY and CDR2 SMNVEV (reference sequence). The CDR3 is 16 amino acids. Trimming removed 5 bases from V and 0 bases from J, with 13 bases in between. This CDR3 is CASSPWGGSTNEKLFF. The CDR3 DNA sequence: TGTGCCAGCAGTCCCTGGGGGGGTTCAACTAATGAAAAACTGTTTTTT.

The rearrangement links TRBV5-1 to TRBJ2-2; a weak D match, TRBD1 (6 bases). V was trimmed by 6 bases and J by 3 bases, leaving 12 bases between them. The CDR3 loop spans 14 amino acids. Germline V lookup: CDR1 SGHRS, CDR2 YFSETQ. The CDR3 DNA follows: TGCGCCAGCATGGAGGACAGATACACCGGGGAGCTGTTTTTT. This encodes CASMEDRYTGELFF.

This clone occurred a few times. In DNA form, the CDR3 reads TGTGCCATCAGCTTTACTAGCGGGAGGGCGGCCTACGAGCAGTACTTC. It is translated as CAISFTSGRAAYEQYF. The chain is built from TRBV10-3 and TRBJ2-7; 13 bases map to TRBD2. The CDR3 loop spans 16 amino acids. Trimming took 6 bases from V and 2 from J; bases not matched to a gene: 7. Germline lookup yields CDR1 ENHRY and CDR2 SYGVKD.